The source of this T cell receptor beta chain is a study of T cell responses to AZD1222 COVID-19 vaccine. The CDR3 contains 15 residues. Germline V gene sequence: CDR1 SGHRS, CDR2 YFSETQ. Between the trimmed V and J ends, which lost 4 bases and 0 bases, there was a span of 13 bases. Note on this clone: Its antigen is unknown.

Study-level findings and limits: Donors were mostly white British, more females; clonal diversity possibly underestimated.

Profiling relied on immunoSEQ multiplex PCR, and the TCRdb table lists in-frame clones only, not all of them. The data contain under 170,000 clones, roughly 90% of them singletons. This chain links TRBV5-1 with TRBJ1-1, with TRBD1 as a possible D gene (5 bases). This clonotype was obtained from an adult who received the AZD1222 COVID-19 vaccine. Source: peripheral blood, taken 28 days after the second AZD1222 dose. DNA of the CDR3: TGCGCCAGCAGCACCCGGGTGGGGGTGAACACTGAAGCTTTCTTT. Its translation: CASSTRVGVNTEAFF.